This T cell receptor (beta chain) was obtained from a study of OX40 agonist ivuxolimab in advanced cancers. As for the study in general: Patients received the agonistic anti-OX40 (CD134) antibody ivuxolimab.

Concerning this clone: Its specificity is not known.

Here immunoSEQ multiplex PCR was the method, and the copy in TCRdb shows in-frame clones only, minus some. The sample gives about 78,000 clones, about 90% of which show up once; 2.5% to 3% is in the top ten. Study-level results: Also showing low normalized T-cell clonal expansion were some of the nonresponders. Expanded clones were, on average, more numerous among CD8+ T cells than CD4+. Clonal expansion was seen in CD4+ and CD8+ blood T cells by week 6 at 0.1 to 3.0 mg/kg.

The CDR3 sequence is 15 residues long. Trimming took 1 base from V and 3 from J; bases not matched to a gene: 5. Per the germline V gene, CDR1 is SGHTA and CDR2 is FQGNSA. The clonotype comes from an adult with an advanced solid tumor such as melanoma, head and neck, liver or kidney cancer. The chain carries TRBV7-2 and TRBJ1-2; 7 positions agree with TRBD1. The source material was CD4+ or CD8+ T cells sorted from blood, sampled in a trial of the OX40 agonist ivuxolimab. The CDR3 region is CASSLDGTAHYGYTF. In nucleotides, the CDR3 is TGTGCCAGCAGCTTAGACGGGACAGCGCACTATGGCTACACCTTC.